This is a list of T cell receptor beta chains from one sample in a study of shared clonotypes between healthy human individuals. Assay: immunoSEQ multiplex PCR; the TCRdb copy retains only in-frame clones and omits some. This table has about 500,000 clones, about 74% appearing once. Sequences were obtained from PBMCs. The receptor source for this set is a woman between 35 and 50 years old in good health. Some clones in this sample may be carry-over from other donors' samples. The CDR3 runs from the conserved cysteine through the conserved F or W. A D gene is named only where the DNA matches it firmly. Rows give clone size only sometimes, using once, few, many, or a class for an expanded clone.

J gene | V gene | clone size | D gene | CDR3 protein | CDR3 DNA
TRBJ1-3 | TRBV9 | - | TRBD1 | CASSAQGARGNTIYF | TGTGCCAGCAGTGCCCAGGGGGCGCGGGGAAACACCATATATTTT
TRBJ2-3 | TRBV30 | - | TRBD2 | CAWGTSGNVLDTQYF | TGTGCCTGGGGGACTAGCGGGAATGTCTTAGATACGCAGTATTTT
TRBJ2-1 | TRBV18 | - | TRBD2 | CASSPSGTSYNEQFF | TGTGCCAGCTCACCTAGCGGGACCTCCTACAATGAGCAGTTCTTC
TRBJ2-2 | TRBV6-1 | - | TRBD1 | CASSGGTGGNTGELFF | TGTGCCAGCAGTGGAGGGACAGGGGGGAACACCGGGGAGCTGTTTTTT
TRBJ2-1 | TRBV11-2 | few | TRBD1 | CASSLQGTGWGSEQFF | TGTGCCAGCAGCTTACAAGGGACAGGTTGGGGGAGTGAGCAGTTCTTC
TRBJ2-7 | TRBV6-5 | many | TRBD2 | CASRESGRVSYEQYF | TGTGCCAGCAGAGAAAGCGGGAGAGTCTCCTACGAGCAGTACTTC
TRBJ2-3 | TRBV10-1 | - | TRBD2 | CASSGTIASSQYF | TGCGCCAGCTCCGGGACTATTGCTTCTTCGCAGTATTTT
TRBJ2-2 | TRBV5-1 | - | TRBD2 | CASSPRTSGGTGELFF | TGCGCCAGCAGCCCGAGGACTAGCGGGGGGACCGGGGAGCTGTTTTTT
TRBJ2-7 | TRBV4-1 | once | TRBD1 | CASSQDNRGNEQYF | TGCGCCAGCAGCCAAGATAACAGGGGGAACGAGCAGTACTTC
TRBJ2-4 | TRBV7-3 | few | TRBD2 | CASSCPPAGGAKNIQYF | TGTGCCAGCAGCTGCCCCCCAGCGGGGGGGGCCAAAAACATTCAGTACTTC
TRBJ2-5 | TRBV6-5 | few | TRBD2 | CASSYGTSGSRETQYF | TGTGCCAGCAGTTACGGGACTAGCGGGAGTCGGGAGACCCAGTACTTC
TRBJ2-7 | TRBV5-1 | - | TRBD2 | CASSLTSGSDEQYF | TGCGCCAGCAGCTTGACTAGCGGGAGCGACGAGCAGTACTTC
TRBJ2-7 | TRBV6-6 | - | - | CASRNGSDWGEQYF | TGTGCCAGCAGAAACGGGTCGGATTGGGGCGAGCAGTACTTC
TRBJ1-2 | TRBV28 | - | TRBD1 | CASSPGQGDYGYTF | TGTGCCAGCAGTCCCGGACAGGGGGACTATGGCTACACCTTC
TRBJ2-4 | TRBV4-1 | - | - | CASSQDAGNRLAKNIQYF | TGCGCCAGCAGCCAAGATGCTGGGAACAGGCTAGCCAAAAACATTCAGTACTTC
TRBJ1-5 | TRBV30 | - | - | CAWSSKGWSNQPQHF | TGTGCCTGGAGTTCCAAGGGGTGGAGCAATCAGCCCCAGCATTTT
TRBJ1-1 | TRBV15 | - | - | CATSRDALPTEAFF | TGTGCCACCAGCAGAGATGCCCTTCCCACTGAAGCTTTCTTT
TRBJ2-2 | TRBV6-5 | - | - | CASSYYINTGELFF | TGTGCCAGCAGTTATTACATAAACACCGGGGAGCTGTTTTTT
TRBJ2-7 | TRBV2 | - | - | CASSAGAGEQYF | TGTGCCAGCAGTGCCGGGGCGGGAGAGCAGTACTTC
TRBJ2-7 | TRBV6-6 | - | TRBD2 | CASSSTSGSSYEQYF | TGTGCCAGCAGTTCGACTAGCGGGAGCTCCTACGAGCAGTACTTC
TRBJ2-2 | TRBV18 | - | - | CASSDRTANTGELFF | TGTGCCAGCTCAGACCGGACAGCGAACACCGGGGAGCTGTTTTTT
TRBJ2-2 | TRBV7-3 | - | - | CASSLGPGELFF | TGTGCCAGCAGCTTAGGTCCCGGGGAGCTGTTTTTT
TRBJ2-7 | TRBV14 | many | - | CASSQVTGVVEQYF | TGTGCCAGCAGCCAAGTTACGGGAGTTGTCGAGCAGTACTTC
TRBJ2-3 | TRBV5-1 | - | - | CASSSEQRSTDTQYF | TGCGCCAGCAGTTCGGAACAGCGATCCACAGATACGCAGTATTTT
TRBJ2-5 | TRBV7-9 | - | TRBD2 | CASSLAGAETQYF | TGTGCCAGCAGTCTAGCGGGAGCAGAGACCCAGTACTTC
TRBJ2-3 | TRBV18 | many | - | CASRGQTTDTQYF | TGTGCCAGCCGTGGGCAGACCACAGATACGCAGTATTTT
TRBJ2-2 | TRBV18 | - | - | CASSRDTLAGNTGELFF | TGTGCCAGCTCACGCGACACATTGGCAGGGAACACCGGGGAGCTGTTTTTT
TRBJ2-3 | TRBV4-1 | - | - | CASSQDVEGTQYF | TGCGCCAGCAGCCAAGACGTCGAGGGTACGCAGTATTTT
TRBJ2-2 | TRBV25-1 | - | TRBD1 | CASRKPGGRNTGELFF | TGTGCCAGCAGAAAGCCAGGGGGCCGAAACACCGGGGAGCTGTTTTTT
TRBJ2-7 | TRBV27 | - | TRBD1 | CASRTGAEQYF | TGTGCCAGCAGGACAGGGGCCGAGCAGTACTTC
TRBJ2-7 | TRBV4-2 | - | - | CASSQDEGGSYGQYF | TGTGCCAGCAGCCAAGATGAAGGCGGCTCCTACGGGCAGTACTTC
TRBJ2-7 | TRBV10-1 | - | TRBD2 | CASSASSSGGLYEQYF | TGCGCCAGCAGTGCCTCTTCTAGCGGGGGGTTATACGAGCAGTACTTC
TRBJ1-1 | TRBV4-2 | medium-sized | - | CASSQGDTHTNTEAFF | TGTGCCAGCAGCCAAGGGGACACTCACACCAACACTGAAGCTTTCTTT
TRBJ2-1 | TRBV5-1 | many | TRBD2 | CASSLVATSDEQFF | TGCGCCAGCAGCTTGGTTGCGACTAGCGATGAGCAGTTCTTC
TRBJ1-1 | TRBV5-1 | - | - | CASSLGPEPKEAFF | TGCGCCAGCAGCTTGGGCCCGGAGCCTAAGGAAGCTTTCTTT
TRBJ2-1 | TRBV20-1 | - | - | CSARQNSFF | TGCAGTGCTAGACAGAACTCGTTCTTC
TRBJ2-7 | TRBV7-6 | - | TRBD2 | CASSFWAGGSYEQYF | TGTGCCAGCAGCTTCTGGGCGGGAGGGAGTTACGAGCAGTACTTC
TRBJ1-2 | TRBV5-1 | - | - | CASSWGTDKGYGYTF | TGCGCCAGCAGCTGGGGGACGGACAAAGGGTATGGCTACACCTTC
TRBJ2-7 | TRBV18 | - | - | CASSSGAAGYEQYF | TGTGCCAGCTCATCCGGGGCTGCCGGCTACGAGCAGTACTTC
TRBJ1-1 | TRBV2 | - | - | CASTLNTEAFF | TGTGCCAGCACCCTGAACACTGAAGCTTTCTTT
TRBJ2-7 | TRBV21-1 | - | - | CASSSFPGQGPYEQYF | TGTGCCAGCAGCTCATTCCCGGGACAGGGACCCTACGAGCAGTACTTC
TRBJ2-2 | TRBV6-5 | - | TRBD2 | CASSTLRGTGELFF | TGTGCCAGCAGCACCCTGCGGGGGACCGGGGAGCTGTTTTTT
TRBJ1-5 | TRBV30 | - | - | CAWSGNSNQPQHF | TGTGCCTGGAGCGGAAATAGCAATCAGCCCCAGCATTTT
TRBJ2-5 | TRBV7-2 | once | TRBD2 | CASRPGTSEGETQYF | TGTGCCAGCAGACCCGGGACTAGCGAGGGGGAGACCCAGTACTTC
TRBJ2-7 | TRBV27 | few | - | CASKVALQNYEQYF | TGTGCCAGCAAAGTCGCGCTCCAAAACTACGAGCAGTACTTC
TRBJ2-1 | TRBV4-2 | - | - | CASSRSGYSYNEQFF | TGTGCCAGCAGCCGAAGCGGGTACTCCTACAATGAGCAGTTCTTC
TRBJ2-5 | TRBV5-8 | few | - | CASSESGSETQYF | TGTGCCAGCAGTGAGAGCGGTTCGGAGACCCAGTACTTC
TRBJ2-7 | TRBV28 | - | - | CASSSPPGLVYEQYF | TGTGCCAGCAGTTCCCCTCCCGGGCTAGTCTACGAGCAGTACTTC
TRBJ1-4 | TRBV27 | - | TRBD1 | CASSQGQPVVKLFF | TGTGCCAGCAGTCAGGGACAGCCGGTCGTAAAACTGTTTTTT
TRBJ1-1 | TRBV11-2 | - | - | CASSFGGDTEAFF | TGTGCCAGCAGCTTCGGGGGGGACACTGAAGCTTTCTTT
TRBJ2-3 | TRBV19 | - | - | CASSIGPMGYF | TGTGCCAGTAGTATCGGGCCCATGGGGTATTTT
TRBJ1-2 | TRBV30 | - | - | CAWSVRTGGSGYTF | TGTGCCTGGAGTGTACGGACGGGGGGCTCTGGCTACACCTTC
TRBJ1-2 | TRBV7-9 | - | TRBD1 | CASSSAGGGYGYTF | TGTGCCAGCAGTTCCGCAGGGGGTGGCTATGGCTACACCTTC
TRBJ2-3 | TRBV7-2 | - | - | CASSPGPIRNTDTQYF | TGTGCCAGCAGCCCGGGGCCCATTCGGAACACAGATACGCAGTATTTT